The 10 T cell receptor beta chains given below trace back to one sample, sequenced in a study of CD8 T cells in Susac syndrome. Random hexamers primed reverse transcription of about 0.5 to 1 ug RNA. TCRdb called the immunoSEQ multiplex PCR reads again in MiXCR, with one record for every CDR3 protein. The sample has 150,000 to 200,000 distinct CDR3 sequences, roughly 90% seen once. The sample consisted of CD4+ T cells from PBMCs. The source of these receptors is a human donor with Susac syndrome.

The J gene is TRBJ2-5, the V gene TRBV15; D perhaps matches TRBD1 (6 bases). CDR1 and CDR2 (germline): LNHNV, YYDKDF (reference sequence). The CDR3 is made up of 14 amino acids. Between the trimmed V and J ends, which lost 4 bases and 4 bases, there was a span of 13 bases. The CDR3 bases are TGTGCCACCAGCAACAGGGTCCACCTAGAGACCCAGTACTTC. This sequence encodes CATSNRVHLETQYF.

J is TRBJ2-7 and V is TRBV20-1; 7 bases are shared with TRBD1. Germline CDR1 is DFQATT and CDR2 is SNEGSKA (reference sequence). V dropped 4 bases and J dropped 2; count of bases not matched to a gene: 5. This CDR3 is built from 13 residues. CDR3 sequence reads: CSANGQATYEQYF. The DNA of the CDR3 is TGCAGTGCTAACGGACAGGCCACCTACGAGCAGTACTTC.

The chain uses TRBV7-2 and TRBJ2-1, with TRBD2 as a possible D gene (6 bases). V was trimmed by 5 bases and J by 6 bases, leaving 17 bases between them. The CDR3 length is 15 residues. Germline V gives CDR1 SGHTA, CDR2 FQGNSA. The CDR3 region is CASSKLAGFSNEQFF. The CDR3 coding sequence is TGTGCCAGCAGCAAACTAGCAGGATTCTCCAATGAGCAGTTCTTC.

The V call is TRBV28, the J call TRBJ1-4; D possibly corresponds to TRBD1 (5 bases). In germline, CDR1 is MDHEN, CDR2 SYDVKM. V lost 9 bases to trimming and J lost 15 bases, with 14 bases between them. The CDR3 runs 10 residues. CDR3: CASWDAAVFF. CDR3 DNA: TGTGCCAGTTGGGACGCCGCGGTGTTTTTT.

The rearrangement uses TRBV12-3 or TRBV12-4 and TRBJ1-3; TRBD1 aligns across 8 bases. The junction had 10 bases not matched to a gene; V was cut back by 6 bases and J by 3 bases. This CDR3 contains 16 residues. This CDR3 is CASSPGQGAGGNTIYF. For the CDR3, the DNA is TGTGCCAGCAGCCCCGGGCAGGGGGCTGGTGGAAACACCATATATTTT.

The chain has TRBV18 and TRBJ2-7, with TRBD2 identical over 14 bases. Germline assignment: CDR1 KGHSH and CDR2 LQKENI. CDR3 size: 17 residues. J was trimmed by 6 bases and V by 3 bases; bases with no gene match: 10. The CDR3 DNA follows: TGTGCCAGCTCACCTGGGACTAGCGGGAGCCCCGGCTCCGAGCAGTACTTC. Translated: CASSPGTSGSPGSEQYF.

J is TRBJ1-2 and V is TRBV3-1, with D perhaps TRBD1 (5 bases). The CDR3 spans 12 residues. Germline V gives CDR1 LGHDT, CDR2 YNNKEL (reference sequence). Trimming took 2 bases from V and 14 from J, leaving 15 bases between them. The CDR3, as DNA: TGTGCCAGCAGCCAAATCCGGACACGCCTAACCTTC. It is translated as CASSQIRTRLTF.

The J gene is TRBJ1-2, the V gene TRBV20-1; D unresolved. Per germline, CDR1 DFQATT and CDR2 SNEGSKA (reference sequence). The V end lost 3 bases, the J end lost 5 bases, and 10 bases lay between the germline ends. CDR3 length: 12 amino acids. Written as DNA, the CDR3 is TGCAGTGCTAGTTCGGCCCATTATGGCTACACCTTC. It translates to CSASSAHYGYTF.

The chain combines TRBV19 with TRBJ2-2; D gene unclear. The CDR3 contains 13 residues. V was pared by 7 bases and J by 8 bases, with 14 bases between. Germline V gene sequence: CDR1 LNHDA, CDR2 SQIVND (reference sequence). The CDR3 sequence is CASTPSTAGELFF. CDR3 nucleotides: TGTGCCAGTACCCCCTCAACTGCGGGGGAGCTGTTTTTT. Combining the CDR3 with reference TRBV19 and TRBJ2-2 gives the whole variable domain DGGITQSPKYLFRKEGQNVTLSCEQNLNHDAMYWYRQDPGQGLRLIYYSQIVNDFQKGDIAEGYSVSREKKESFPLTVTSAQKNPTAFYLCASTPSTAGELFFGEGSRLTVL.

V usage is TRBV30 and J usage is TRBJ2-2, with 7 bases matching TRBD1. The CDR3 length is 12 residues. V lost 4 bases and J lost 7; bases outside the gene matches: 3. CDR1 and CDR2 from the germline V gene are GTSNPN and SVGIG (reference sequence). The CDR3 loop is CAWNRQGGELFF. Here the CDR3 DNA reads TGTGCCTGGAACAGACAGGGCGGGGAGCTGTTTTTT.